These T cell receptor beta chains were read from a single sample in a study of cytomegalovirus exposure and HLA in healthy donors. TCRdb's table, derived via immunoSEQ multiplex PCR, lists solely in-frame clones and lacks some. Of roughly 120,000 clones in the sample, approximately 82% were seen once. Sequencing input: PBMCs. The receptor source for this set is a woman younger than 35 in good health and CMV-seropositive. CDR3s include the opening cysteine and the closing phenylalanine or tryptophan. Each record gives: D gene, clone size, V gene, J gene, CDR3 length, CDR3 protein, CDR3 DNA. The D gene is left open where the match is weak. The listing skips clone size in some rows; elsewhere it reads once, few, many or a size class.

D: TRBD1
size: -
V: TRBV9
J: TRBJ2-7
length: 15
CDR3: CASSVGQGATYEQYF
DNA: TGTGCCAGCAGCGTAGGACAGGGGGCGACCTACGAGCAGTACTTC

D: TRBD2
size: -
V: TRBV4-2
J: TRBJ2-1
length: 17
CDR3: CASSQRASGGAYNEQFF
DNA: TGTGCCAGCAGCCAACGCGCTAGCGGGGGGGCCTACAATGAGCAGTTCTTC

D: TRBD2
size: -
V: TRBV27
J: TRBJ2-5
length: 15
CDR3: CASSLSNWGGETQYF
DNA: TGTGCCAGCAGTTTATCGAATTGGGGGGGGGAGACCCAGTACTTC

D: TRBD2
size: once
V: TRBV28
J: TRBJ2-1
length: 16
CDR3: CASSAGTSGSYNEQFF
DNA: TGTGCCAGCAGTGCCGGGACTAGCGGATCCTACAATGAGCAGTTCTTC

D: -
size: -
V: TRBV7-9
J: TRBJ2-5
length: 14
CDR3: CASSTDRDQETQYF
DNA: TGTGCCAGCAGCACCGACAGAGACCAAGAGACCCAGTACTTC

D: -
size: -
V: TRBV11-3
J: TRBJ2-5
length: 13
CDR3: CASSSGIQETQYF
DNA: TGTGCCAGCAGCTCAGGGATACAAGAGACCCAGTACTTC

D: -
size: -
V: TRBV2
J: TRBJ2-1
length: 12
CDR3: CASAGDYNEQFF
DNA: TGTGCCAGCGCCGGGGACTACAATGAGCAGTTCTTC

D: TRBD1
size: -
V: TRBV2
J: TRBJ1-1
length: 14
CDR3: CASRHRGLDTEAFF
DNA: TGTGCCAGCAGACACAGGGGTTTGGACACTGAAGCTTTCTTT

D: TRBD1
size: -
V: TRBV25-1
J: TRBJ1-1
length: 17
CDR3: CASTPGQGIGWGTEAFF
DNA: TGTGCCAGCACTCCGGGACAGGGAATAGGTTGGGGAACTGAAGCTTTCTTT

D: TRBD2
size: -
V: TRBV7-2
J: TRBJ2-2
length: 14
CDR3: CASSSGLARGELFF
DNA: TGTGCCAGCAGCTCCGGACTAGCGAGGGGGGAGCTGTTTTTT

D: -
size: once
V: TRBV5-6
J: TRBJ1-5
length: 14
CDR3: CASSLRDSNQPQHF
DNA: TGTGCCAGCAGCCTCAGGGATAGCAATCAGCCCCAGCATTTT

D: -
size: -
V: TRBV30
J: TRBJ1-2
length: 12
CDR3: CAWNQINYGYTF
DNA: TGTGCCTGGAACCAGATTAACTATGGCTACACCTTC

D: -
size: -
V: TRBV27
J: TRBJ2-7
length: 13
CDR3: CASSYSEGYEQYF
DNA: TGTGCCAGCAGTTACAGTGAGGGCTACGAGCAGTACTTC

D: -
size: -
V: TRBV13
J: TRBJ1-1
length: 13
CDR3: CASRYLMNTEAFF
DNA: TGTGCCAGCAGGTACTTAATGAACACTGAAGCTTTCTTT

D: -
size: -
V: TRBV27
J: TRBJ2-7
length: 15
CDR3: CASSLQLQDTYEQYF
DNA: TGTGCCAGCAGTCTACAACTACAGGACACCTACGAGCAGTACTTC

D: TRBD2
size: few
V: TRBV5-4
J: TRBJ2-3
length: 14
CDR3: CASSLAGGPDTQYF
DNA: TGTGCCAGCAGTTTAGCGGGGGGGCCAGATACGCAGTATTTT

D: TRBD2
size: -
V: TRBV19
J: TRBJ2-5
length: 14
CDR3: CASTPSSGEETQYF
DNA: TGTGCCAGTACCCCTAGCAGCGGGGAAGAGACCCAGTACTTC

D: -
size: -
V: TRBV7-6
J: TRBJ2-7
length: 13
CDR3: CASSSGHSYEQYF
DNA: TGTGCCAGCAGCTCGGGACATTCCTACGAGCAGTACTTC

D: -
size: -
V: TRBV27
J: TRBJ1-2
length: 14
CDR3: CASSPDGVDYGYTF
DNA: TGTGCCAGCAGCCCTGACGGGGTGGACTATGGCTACACCTTC

D: -
size: few
V: TRBV6-1
J: TRBJ1-5
length: 14
CDR3: CASNREGPNQPQHF
DNA: TGTGCCAGCAACAGGGAAGGGCCTAATCAGCCCCAGCATTTT

D: TRBD1
size: -
V: TRBV6-5
J: TRBJ2-5
length: 13
CDR3: CASRHRGYETQYF
DNA: TGTGCCAGCAGGCACAGGGGGTATGAGACCCAGTACTTC

D: -
size: -
V: TRBV27
J: TRBJ1-6
length: 14
CDR3: CASSQGQLNSPLHF
DNA: TGTGCCAGCAGCCAGGGACAACTGAATTCACCCCTCCACTTT

D: -
size: -
V: TRBV4-1
J: TRBJ2-1
length: 14
CDR3: CASSRLVDYNEQFF
DNA: TGCGCCAGCAGCCGGTTGGTAGACTACAATGAGCAGTTCTTC

D: TRBD1
size: -
V: TRBV27
J: TRBJ1-1
length: 14
CDR3: CASTKTGNFAEAFF
DNA: TGTGCCAGCACAAAGACAGGGAATTTTGCTGAAGCTTTCTTT